The 20 T cell receptor beta chains below all came from one sample that was sequenced in a study of blood T cell repertoires in COVID-19. Some clones are missing from TCRdb's copy, which holds only in-frame ones; the method was immunoSEQ multiplex PCR. Of about 400,000 clones listed, approximately 90% are singletons. Sequenced: peripheral blood. The origin of the receptors is a woman in her 30s with acute or convalescent COVID-19.

The rearrangement links TRBV5-4 to TRBJ2-1, with 7 bases matching TRBD1. The CDR3 spans 15 residues. Germline-derived CDR1 and CDR2 are SGHNT and YYREEE (reference sequence). The junction had 4 bases not matched to a gene; V was cut back by 4 bases and J by 0 bases. This chain's CDR3 is CASSASGGSYNEQFF. The CDR3 nucleotides are TGTGCCAGCAGCGCCTCAGGGGGCTCCTACAATGAGCAGTTCTTC.

Turning to this clone: This CDR3 is also generated by other DNA sequences in the sample. The chain combines TRBV5-1 with TRBJ1-3, with TRBD1 matching 7 bases. In germline, CDR1 is SGHRS, CDR2 YFSETQ. The CDR3 extends over 14 amino acids. With V trimmed by 4 bases and J by 2 bases, 3 bases remained unmatched. The CDR3: CASSGGQPGNTIYF. CDR3 DNA sequence: TGCGCCAGCAGCGGGGGACAGCCTGGAAACACCATATATTTT. The full variable domain, completed using reference TRBV5-1 and TRBJ1-3, is KAGVTQTPRYLIKTRGQQVTLSCSPISGHRSVSWYQQTPGQGLQFLFEYFSETQRNKGNFPGRFSGRQFSNSRSEMNVSTLELGDSALYLCASSGGQPGNTIYFGEGSWLTVV.

The chain carries TRBV6-6 and TRBJ2-5; tentative D call: TRBD1 (6 bases). CDR1 is MNHNY, CDR2 SVGAGI, per germline (reference sequence). This CDR3 contains 15 residues. The V end lost 2 bases, the J end lost 6 bases, and 16 bases lay between the germline ends. The CDR3 here is CASSYGAGDRKTQYF. As DNA, the CDR3 is TGTGCCAGCAGTTACGGGGCAGGGGACCGAAAGACCCAGTACTTC.

The chain joins TRBV4-1 to TRBJ1-1, with TRBD1 matching 7 bases. The CDR3 consists of 15 residues. The ends lost 2 bases at V and 4 bases at J; junction bases unmatched: 7. Germline loops: CDR1 MGHRA, CDR2 YSYEKL. This CDR3 reads CASSQFYRGGTEAFF. CDR3 nucleotides: TGCGCCAGCAGCCAATTTTACAGGGGAGGCACTGAAGCTTTCTTT.

As for this clone: Other DNA sequences from this sample encode an identical CDR3 as well. J is TRBJ2-5 and V is TRBV6-5; the D gene is possibly TRBD1 (5 bases). V was shortened by 5 bases and J by 3 bases, with 10 bases between the two germline ends. CDR1 is MNHEY and CDR2 is SVGAGI in the germline V gene. The CDR3 sequence is 13 residues long. CDR3 protein: CASSTGEEETQYF. CDR3 in DNA: TGTGCCAGCAGTACAGGAGAAGAAGAGACCCAGTACTTC.

The chain combines TRBV18 with TRBJ1-1; 8 positions match TRBD1. The V gene end was trimmed by 5 bases and the J gene end by 6 bases; junction bases not matched to a gene: 8. The germline V gene encodes CDR1 KGHSH and CDR2 LQKENI. There are 14 residues in the CDR3. The CDR3 loop is CASSGLTGGAEAFF. For the CDR3, the DNA is TGTGCCAGCTCAGGTCTTACAGGGGGGGCTGAAGCTTTCTTT. Full variable domain (rest looked up from reference TRBV18 and TRBJ1-1): NAGVMQNPRHLVRRRGQEARLRCSPMKGHSHVYWYRQLPEEGLKFMVYLQKENIIDESGMPKERFSAEFPKEGPSILRIQQVVRGDSAAYFCASSGLTGGAEAFFGQGTRLTVV.

The chain couples TRBV2 to TRBJ2-7; 11 nucleotides agree with TRBD2. Germline V gives CDR1 SNHLY, CDR2 FYNNEI. The ends lost 5 bases at V and 3 bases at J; junction bases unmatched: 0. The CDR3 totals 13 residues. The CDR3 reads CASSLAGGYEQYF. The CDR3 DNA reads TGTGCCAGCAGTCTAGCGGGGGGCTACGAGCAGTACTTC.

J is TRBJ2-2 and V is TRBV19; possible D gene TRBD1, 6 bases. The V gene lost 4 bases and the J gene lost 2 bases, with 14 bases spanning the gap. CDR3 length: 16 residues. CDR1 is LNHDA and CDR2 is SQIVND in the germline V gene (reference sequence). CDR3 protein: CASSTFGQLNTGELFF. For the CDR3, the DNA is TGTGCCAGTAGTACCTTTGGACAGCTTAACACCGGGGAGCTGTTTTTT.

CDR3 in amino acids: CASSPSGGVTDTQYF. CDR3 sequence (DNA): TGTGCCAGCAGCCCTAGCGGGGGAGTTACAGATACGCAGTATTTT. The chain couples TRBV7-2 to TRBJ2-3, with TRBD2 matching over 10 bases. Germline trimming cut 5 bases from V and 3 bases from J; bases unmatched to any gene: 5. This CDR3 region has 15 residues. Looked up from germline, CDR1 is SGHTA and CDR2 is FQGNSA.

This chain connects TRBV14 to TRBJ2-3; 10 bases are a match to TRBD2. CDR1 is SGHDN, CDR2 FVKESK, per germline. Trimming took 3 bases from V and 0 from J; bases not matched to a gene: 6. This CDR3 comprises 17 residues. The CDR3 DNA reads as TGTGCCAGCAGCCACACACTAGCGGGAACAAGCACAGATACGCAGTATTTT. This gives the protein CASSHTLAGTSTDTQYF.

In its sample, this clone was seen a few times. This rearrangement joins TRBV7-2 to TRBJ2-1; D may be TRBD2 (5 bases). The germline V gene encodes CDR1 SGHTA and CDR2 FQGNSA. The CDR3 length is 14 residues. Trimming removed 5 bases at V and 4 bases at J, with 12 bases between. In nucleotides, the CDR3 is TGTGCCAGCAGCACCGGACTTAAATACAATGAGCAGTTCTTC. Encoded protein: CASSTGLKYNEQFF. Looking up the rest from reference TRBV7-2 and TRBJ2-1 gives the full variable domain: GAGVSQSPSNKVTEKGKDVELRCDPISGHTALYWYRQSLGQGLEFLIYFQGNSAPDKSGLPSDRFSAERTGGSVSTLTIQRTQQEDSAVYLCASSTGLKYNEQFFGPGTRLTVL.

The V gene is TRBV25-1, the J gene TRBJ2-7; possible D gene TRBD1, 5 bases. With 2 bases removed from V and 5 bases from J, the gap between germline ends came to 10 bases. Germline V gene sequence: CDR1 MGHDK, CDR2 SYGVNS. The CDR3 sequence is 13 residues long. CDR3 bases: TGTGCCAGCAGTGAAAGGGGCGGTCACGAGCAGTACTTC. This translates into CASSERGGHEQYF.

The V call is TRBV28, the J call TRBJ1-5; 10 bases map to TRBD1. The V and J ends lost 6 bases and 5 bases, in that order; junction bases with no gene match: 7. The CDR3 sequence is 15 residues long. Germline CDR1 is MDHEN and CDR2 is SYDVKM. CDR3 residues: CASRAGTGDHQPQHF. The DNA for the CDR3 is TGTGCCAGCAGAGCCGGGACAGGGGATCATCAGCCCCAGCATTTT.

This clone was observed once. V usage is TRBV10-3 and J usage is TRBJ1-1; 8 bases align to TRBD1. CDR3 length: 14 amino acids. Germline CDR1 reads ENHRY; CDR2 reads SYGVKD. The ends lost 6 bases at V and 1 base at J; junction bases unmatched: 4. The CDR3 reads CAIRTTGANTEAFF. The DNA for the CDR3 is TGTGCCATCAGAACGACAGGGGCGAACACTGAAGCTTTCTTT.

The chain uses TRBV3-1 (or the pseudogene TRBV3-2) and TRBJ1-3; possible D gene TRBD1, 5 bases. Trimming removed 0 bases at V and 2 bases at J, with 17 bases between. The CDR3 loop spans 18 amino acids. Per the germline V gene, CDR1 is LGHDT and CDR2 is YNNKEL (reference sequence). The DNA of the CDR3 is TGTGCCAGCAGCCAAGATCTCAGGGCAATCTCCACTGGAAACACCATATATTTT. Translation gives CASSQDLRAISTGNTIYF.

This chain joins TRBV15 and TRBJ1-3; no definite D call. Germline values: CDR1 LNHNV, CDR2 YYDKDF (reference sequence). V gave up 0 bases and J gave up 0 bases, with 6 bases separating them. The CDR3 is 15 amino acids. This CDR3 reads CATSRDTVSGNTIYF. CDR3 sequence (DNA): TGTGCCACCAGCAGAGATACGGTCTCTGGAAACACCATATATTTT.

The rearrangement joins TRBV6-6 to TRBJ1-5, with TRBD1 matching 8 bases. Germline lookup yields CDR1 MNHNY and CDR2 SVGAGI (reference sequence). V lost 9 bases, J lost 4 bases, and 8 bases stayed unmatched. CDR3 size: 14 residues. The CDR3, as DNA: TGTGCCAGTCACGGAGGACAGGGTAATCAGCCCCAGCATTTT. The encoded protein is CASHGGQGNQPQHF.

The chain carries TRBV4-1 and TRBJ2-3, with unresolved D. Trimming cost V 1 base and J 4 bases, with 9 bases left between them. From germline, CDR1 is MGHRA and CDR2 YSYEKL. CDR3 size: 14 residues. The CDR3 region is CASSQVALADTQYF. CDR3 coding DNA: TGCGCCAGCAGCCAAGTGGCTCTAGCAGATACGCAGTATTTT.

J is TRBJ2-5 and V is TRBV18; 9 positions match TRBD2. CDR3 length equals 16 residues. CDR1 is KGHSH, CDR2 LQKENI, per germline. V shed 2 bases, J shed 4 bases, and the junction held 8 bases outside the gene matches. In DNA form, the CDR3 reads TGTGCCAGCTCACCAATCAGCGGGGGGTTCGGAGAGACCCAGTACTTC. The encoded protein is CASSPISGGFGETQYF. Full variable domain (rest looked up from reference TRBV18 and TRBJ2-5): NAGVMQNPRHLVRRRGQEARLRCSPMKGHSHVYWYRQLPEEGLKFMVYLQKENIIDESGMPKERFSAEFPKEGPSILRIQQVVRGDSAAYFCASSPISGGFGETQYFGPGTRLLVL.

This clone was counted between two and nine times. The chain carries TRBV7-2 and TRBJ1-1; weak D call: TRBD1 (6 bases). CDR3 size: 14 residues. Germline lookup yields CDR1 SGHTA and CDR2 FQGNSA. Trimming removed 8 bases from V and 2 bases from J, with 15 bases in between. As DNA, the CDR3 is TGTGCCAGCTCCCCCCCGGGACACAACACTGAAGCTTTCTTT. This encodes CASSPPGHNTEAFF.